This T cell receptor beta chain was identified in a study of T cells in Graves' hyperthyroidism and ophthalmopathy. Points from the study as a whole: Onset of ophthalmopathy came a median roughly 6 months after the model predicted it. Most thyroid clonotypes with frequency above 0.001 were detected in blood.

The CDR3 is 14 amino acids. Germline V lookup: CDR1 SGHNT, CDR2 YENEEA. V was clipped by 4 bases and J by 6 bases, with 15 bases between them. Amplified TCR beta CDR3 regions came from RNA transcripts. In the first-round RT-PCR of the TCR CDR3, the HTBI primer set was used. MiXCR, applied by TCRdb to the multiplex PCR reads, yields one record per CDR3 protein. This table has a few hundred thousand distinct CDR3 sequences, more than 45% appearing once. In making diagnoses, clinical symptoms, serum thyroxine and TRAb, thyroid ultrasound and orbital computed tomography were all used. This clonotype was recorded many times. Antigen specificity is unknown.

This TCR derives from a woman between 18 and 30 years old with Graves' hyperthyroidism. The sequenced sample consisted of peripheral blood or thyroid tissue (not recorded which). The chain couples TRBV11-3 to TRBJ1-2; tentative D call: TRBD1 (5 bases). The CDR3 region has the DNA TGTGCCAGCAGCTCGGACACTCTGGTGGATGGCTACACCTTC. Translating gives CASSSDTLVDGYTF. The full variable domain, with the rest looked up from reference TRBV11-3 and TRBJ1-2, is EAGVVQSPRYKIIEKKQPVAFWCNPISGHNTLYWYLQNLGQGPELLIRYENEEAVDDSQLPKDRFSAERLKGVDSTLKIQPAELGDSAVYLCASSSDTLVDGYTFGSGTRLTVV.